This entry lists 13 T cell receptor beta chains sequenced from one sample in a study of shared clonotypes between healthy human individuals. Sequencing was performed with immunoSEQ multiplex PCR; in TCRdb, only in-frame clones are kept and a portion is missing. This sample has over 400,000 clones; approximately 84% occur once, and the top ten carry 10% to 15%. The specimen sequenced was PBMCs. These TCRs come from a woman in her thirties or forties in good health. Some clones in this sample may be carry-over from other donors' samples.

The chain couples TRBV4-2 to TRBJ2-1; tentatively, D is TRBD2 (6 bases). CDR1 LGHNA and CDR2 YNFKEQ come from the germline V gene. The V gene lost 4 bases and the J gene lost 0 bases, with 16 bases spanning the gap. The CDR3 length is 17 residues. CDR3 sequence reads: CASSPYTGSGSYNEQFF. In DNA form, the CDR3 reads TGTGCCAGCAGCCCTTACACCGGGAGTGGCTCCTACAATGAGCAGTTCTTC.

This sequence joins TRBV2 and TRBJ2-2; D possibly corresponds to TRBD2 (6 bases). The germline CDR1 and CDR2 sequences are SNHLY and FYNNEI. CDR3 length equals 16 residues. Trimming cost V 3 bases and J 4 bases, with 15 bases left between them. The CDR3 loop is CASSDSGLQTTGELFF. CDR3 nucleotides: TGTGCCAGCAGTGATTCGGGACTCCAGACCACCGGGGAGCTGTTTTTT.

The genes are TRBV28 and TRBJ1-3; possibly TRBD1 for D (5 bases). There are 17 residues in the CDR3. The V gene lost 3 bases and the J gene lost 0 bases, with 15 bases spanning the gap. The germline V gene encodes CDR1 MDHEN and CDR2 SYDVKM. The DNA of the CDR3 is TGTGCCAGCAGTTTCGGGACGAATTTTATCTCTGGAAACACCATATATTTT. Protein product: CASSFGTNFISGNTIYF.

The rearrangement uses TRBV7-3 and TRBJ1-3; D unclear. Per the germline V gene, CDR1 is SGHTA and CDR2 is FQGTGA. The CDR3 extends over 13 amino acids. Trimming took off 5 bases at V and 8 bases at J, with 13 bases between the two ends. CDR3 nucleotide sequence: TGTGCCAGCAGCCAAGATGGCTCGGACACCATATATTTT. It translates to CASSQDGSDTIYF.

This clone was seen just once. This rearrangement joins TRBV19 to TRBJ1-1; possibly TRBD1 for D (5 bases). The length of the CDR3 is 16 residues. The V gene lost 8 bases and the J gene lost 7 bases, with 26 bases spanning the gap. The germline gives CDR1 LNHDA, CDR2 SQIVND (reference sequence). This chain's CDR3 is CASYPGSFGGTFEAFF. DNA for the CDR3: TGTGCCAGTTATCCTGGTTCGTTCGGGGGGACCTTTGAAGCTTTCTTT.

This chain joins TRBV30 and TRBJ1-4; the D is unclear. V lost 2 bases and J lost 1, with 17 bases in between. CDR1 and CDR2 from the germline V gene are GTSNPN and SVGIG (reference sequence). The CDR3 has 17 amino acids. CDR3 DNA sequence: TGTGCCTGGAGTCCCGGATCTGTCGTAGGAACTAATGAAAAACTGTTTTTT. This encodes CAWSPGSVVGTNEKLFF.

V gene TRBV7-2 combines with J gene TRBJ2-2; 8 bases line up with TRBD1. This CDR3 is built from 13 residues. Germline V lookup: CDR1 SGHTA, CDR2 FQGNSA. V was clipped by 5 bases and J by 5 bases; unmatched bases: 1. In DNA, the CDR3 is TGTGCCAGCAGCCGGACAGGGACCGGGGAGCTGTTTTTT. Translating it yields CASSRTGTGELFF.

For this clone: A far larger clone is one base from this, pointing to a likely read error. The conserved final phenylalanine or tryptophan is absent from the CDR3, which likely points to a read error. This chain links TRBV2 with TRBJ2-2; 9 bases are shared with TRBD1. With 4 bases clipped from V and 2 bases from J, the junction kept 5 bases outside the gene matches. The CDR3 is made up of 16 amino acids. Germline V gives CDR1 SNHLY, CDR2 FYNNEI. This CDR3 reads CASSGTGGANTGELFL. CDR3 bases: TGTGCCAGCAGTGGTACAGGGGGCGCAAACACCGGGGAGCTGTTTCTT.

As to this clone: A far larger clone lies a single base away; this is likely a read error. The conserved closing phenylalanine or tryptophan is absent in this CDR3, likely reflecting a read error. The V gene is TRBV5-4, the J gene TRBJ2-7; tentatively, D is TRBD2 (6 bases). The CDR3 is 12 residues long. The ends were cut back, 2 bases at V and 3 bases at J, with 6 bases in the middle. Germline V gives CDR1 SGHNT, CDR2 YYREEE (reference sequence). Here the CDR3 reads CASSFSGYEQYL. The CDR3, as DNA: TGTGCCAGCAGCTTTAGCGGCTACGAGCAGTACTTA.

V is TRBV28 and J is TRBJ2-3, with D unresolved. The CDR3 has 14 residues. Germline assignment: CDR1 MDHEN and CDR2 SYDVKM. The ends were cut back, 3 bases at V and 6 bases at J, with 13 bases in the middle. Written as DNA, the CDR3 is TGTGCCAGCAGTTTCGGGCAGGCATGGGATACGCAGTATTTT. This sequence encodes CASSFGQAWDTQYF.

The chain links TRBV6-1 to TRBJ1-5; 9 bases align to TRBD1. Unmatched junction bases numbered 2, after V lost 2 bases and J lost 3 bases. CDR3 length equals 15 residues. Per the germline V gene, CDR1 is MNHNS and CDR2 is SASEGT. The DNA of the CDR3 is TGTGCCAGCAGTGAAAACAGGGGGCCCAATCAGCCCCAGCATTTT. Residues: CASSENRGPNQPQHF.

About this clone itself: With only one base between it and a far larger clone, this is likely a read error. The CDR3 spells CASTRERGSYGYAF. CDR3 coding DNA: TGTGCCAGCACCCGGGAGAGGGGCTCCTATGGCTACGCCTTC. The genes are TRBV6-1 and TRBJ1-2; weak D call: TRBD1 (5 bases). The CDR3 is 14 residues long. In germline, CDR1 is MNHNS, CDR2 SASEGT.

The chain carries TRBV4-1 and TRBJ2-5, with D possibly being TRBD2 (5 bases). CDR1 MGHRA and CDR2 YSYEKL come from the germline V gene. Trimming stripped 0 bases from V and 3 bases from J, with 5 bases between. The CDR3 runs 13 residues. The CDR3 protein is CASSQEAEETQYF. The CDR3 nucleotides are TGCGCCAGCAGCCAAGAAGCGGAAGAGACCCAGTACTTC.